The entry below gives a single T cell receptor beta chain sequence along with its context. These data are taken from a study of T cell changes during pregnancy in multiple sclerosis. Germline V CDR1 and CDR2: SGDLS, YYNGEE. Trimming shortened V by 0 bases and J by 3 bases, and 9 bases separated the two germline ends. The length of the CDR3 is 14 residues. Using immunoSEQ multiplex PCR, the repertoire was profiled, and TCRdb retains in-frame clones only, with some absent. This sample carries approximately 130,000 clones, 96% of them seen once, and the ten largest clones take 0.4% to 0.5%. The source material was peripheral blood, sampled after pregnancy. The genes are TRBV9 and TRBJ2-5; tentatively, D is TRBD1 (5 bases). The TCR comes from a female donor with multiple sclerosis, enrolled in a pregnancy study. The CDR3 sequence is CASSVGVREETQYF. The CDR3 DNA follows: TGTGCCAGCAGCGTAGGTGTCAGGGAAGAGACCCAGTACTTC.